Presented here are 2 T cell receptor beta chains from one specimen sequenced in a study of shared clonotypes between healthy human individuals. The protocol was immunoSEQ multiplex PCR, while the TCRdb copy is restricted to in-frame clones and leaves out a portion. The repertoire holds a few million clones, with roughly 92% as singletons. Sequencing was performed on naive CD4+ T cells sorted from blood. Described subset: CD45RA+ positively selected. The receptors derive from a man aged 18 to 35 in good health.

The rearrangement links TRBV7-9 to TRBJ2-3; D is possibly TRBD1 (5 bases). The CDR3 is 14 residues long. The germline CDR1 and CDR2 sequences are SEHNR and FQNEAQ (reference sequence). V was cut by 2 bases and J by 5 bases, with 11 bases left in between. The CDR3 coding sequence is TGTGCCAGCAGCTTACTCCAGGGCAAAGATACGCAGTATTTT. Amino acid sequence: CASSLLQGKDTQYF.

The CDR3 DNA reads TGTGCCAGCAGTTTCACGGGGGCTAATTCACCCCTCCACTTT. Encoded protein: CASSFTGANSPLHF. The chain combines TRBV6-5 with TRBJ1-6; a weak D match, TRBD1 (6 bases). The CDR3 has 14 amino acids. Trimming removed 4 bases at V and 6 bases at J, with 10 bases between. Germline CDR1 MNHEY, CDR2 SVGAGI.